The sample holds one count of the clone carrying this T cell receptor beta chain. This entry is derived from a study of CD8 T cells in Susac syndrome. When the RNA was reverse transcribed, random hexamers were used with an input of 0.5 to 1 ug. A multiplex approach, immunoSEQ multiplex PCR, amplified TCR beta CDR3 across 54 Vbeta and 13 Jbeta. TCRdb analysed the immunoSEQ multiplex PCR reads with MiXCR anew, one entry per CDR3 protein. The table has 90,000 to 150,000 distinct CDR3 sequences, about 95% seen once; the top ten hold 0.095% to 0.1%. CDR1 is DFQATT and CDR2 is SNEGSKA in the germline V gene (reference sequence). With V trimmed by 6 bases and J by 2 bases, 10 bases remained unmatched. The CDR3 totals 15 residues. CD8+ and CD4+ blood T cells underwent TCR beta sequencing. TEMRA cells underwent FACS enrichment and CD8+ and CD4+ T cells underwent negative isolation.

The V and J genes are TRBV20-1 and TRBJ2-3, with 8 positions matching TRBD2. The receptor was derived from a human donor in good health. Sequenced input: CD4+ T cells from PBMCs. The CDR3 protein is CSAPSAGGPTDTQYF. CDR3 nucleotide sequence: TGCAGTGCCCCTTCTGCGGGAGGACCCACAGATACGCAGTATTTT.